This is a list of T cell receptor beta chains from one sample in a study of blood T cell repertoires in COVID-19. Using immunoSEQ multiplex PCR, the repertoire was profiled, and TCRdb retains in-frame clones only, with some absent. This table holds approximately 360,000 clones, about 89% found once. The sample was PBMCs or T cells enriched from blood (not recorded which). The receptors derive from a man aged 40-49 years in a cohort exposed to, infected with or recovered from COVID-19 (not recorded which). Each CDR3 is given with its conserved first and last residue. Each record gives: J gene, clone size, V gene, D gene, CDR3 protein, CDR3 DNA. The D gene is left open where the match is weak. Clone size appears in some rows only: once, few, many, or a class for an expanded clone.

J: TRBJ2-6; size: -; V: TRBV5-1; D: -; CDR3: CASSLAGLSSGANVLTF; DNA: TGCGCCAGCAGCTTGGCAGGACTGTCCTCTGGGGCCAACGTCCTGACTTTC
J: TRBJ2-1; size: -; V: TRBV5-1; D: TRBD2; CDR3: CASSLQGGENEQFF; DNA: TGCGCCAGCAGCTTGCAGGGAGGGGAAAATGAGCAGTTCTTC
J: TRBJ2-1; size: -; V: TRBV7-9; D: TRBD1; CDR3: CASSLASWAGGARFNEQFF; DNA: TGTGCCAGCAGCTTAGCTTCGTGGGCAGGGGGCGCTAGGTTCAATGAGCAGTTCTTC
J: TRBJ2-1; size: -; V: TRBV27; D: TRBD2; CDR3: CASSAIAGLSYNEQFF; DNA: TGTGCCAGCAGTGCTATAGCGGGACTTTCCTACAATGAGCAGTTCTTC
J: TRBJ1-2; size: -; V: TRBV28; D: -; CDR3: CASTKDSHGYTF; DNA: TGTGCCAGCACCAAGGACAGCCATGGCTACACCTTC
J: TRBJ2-1; size: once; V: TRBV18; D: -; CDR3: CASSSIDSNEQFF; DNA: TGTGCCAGCTCATCGATTGATAGTAATGAGCAGTTCTTC
J: TRBJ1-5; size: -; V: TRBV3-1/TRBV3-2; D: TRBD1; CDR3: CASSRTGVGNQPQHF; DNA: TGTGCCAGCAGCCGGACAGGGGTCGGCAATCAGCCCCAGCATTTT
J: TRBJ2-2; size: -; V: TRBV2; D: TRBD2; CDR3: CASSTSGSNTGELFF; DNA: TGTGCCAGCTCAACTAGCGGGTCGAACACCGGGGAGCTGTTTTTT
J: TRBJ1-2; size: -; V: TRBV28; D: -; CDR3: CASSLEGYYGYTF; DNA: TGTGCCAGCAGCCTCGAGGGTTACTATGGCTACACCTTC
J: TRBJ2-7; size: -; V: TRBV10-3; D: TRBD2; CDR3: CAISGTSGSDEQYF; DNA: TGTGCCATCAGTGGGACTAGCGGGAGCGACGAGCAGTACTTC
J: TRBJ2-1; size: -; V: TRBV7-9; D: -; CDR3: CASSLSPGHANEQFF; DNA: TGTGCCAGCAGCTTATCGCCGGGACACGCCAATGAGCAGTTCTTC
J: TRBJ1-5; size: -; V: TRBV10-3; D: TRBD1; CDR3: CAISAGGDQPQHF; DNA: TGTGCCATCAGTGCAGGGGGAGATCAGCCCCAGCATTTT
J: TRBJ2-7; size: -; V: TRBV9; D: TRBD2; CDR3: CASSVTSGSYEQYF; DNA: TGTGCCAGCAGCGTTACTAGCGGGAGTTACGAGCAGTACTTC
J: TRBJ2-1; size: once; V: TRBV7-2; D: TRBD2; CDR3: CASRRGLGAGRNEQFF; DNA: TGTGCCAGCAGGAGGGGACTAGGCGCGGGACGCAATGAGCAGTTCTTC
J: TRBJ2-3; size: -; V: TRBV27; D: TRBD2; CDR3: CASSRRGIAGEDTQYF; DNA: TGTGCCAGCAGTAGGCGGGGAATAGCGGGGGAAGATACGCAGTATTTT
J: TRBJ2-1; size: -; V: TRBV3-1/TRBV3-2; D: TRBD2; CDR3: CASSHLLAGGPGEQFF; DNA: TGTGCCAGCAGCCATTTACTAGCGGGAGGGCCTGGTGAGCAGTTCTTC
J: TRBJ1-4; size: -; V: TRBV6-6; D: TRBD1; CDR3: CASRPDRVGNEKLFF; DNA: TGTGCCAGCAGACCAGACAGGGTAGGGAATGAAAAACTGTTTTTT
J: TRBJ2-3; size: once; V: TRBV9; D: TRBD2; CDR3: CASSPIGTSFLGTDTQYF; DNA: TGTGCCAGCAGCCCGATAGGGACTAGCTTTCTGGGCACAGATACGCAGTATTTT
J: TRBJ2-1; size: -; V: TRBV11-2; D: -; CDR3: CASSLESAAEQFF; DNA: TGTGCCAGCAGCTTAGAATCTGCGGCTGAGCAGTTCTTC
J: TRBJ2-7; size: once; V: TRBV7-9; D: -; CDR3: CASSSSRDPGTLYEQYF; DNA: TGTGCCAGCAGCTCTAGTAGGGACCCCGGGACTCTATACGAGCAGTACTTC
J: TRBJ2-7; size: -; V: TRBV28; D: -; CDR3: CASSLWGGINSYEQYF; DNA: TGTGCCAGCAGTTTATGGGGCGGGATTAACTCCTACGAGCAGTACTTC
J: TRBJ1-5; size: -; V: TRBV19; D: TRBD1; CDR3: CASSARTGAGKQPQHF; DNA: TGTGCCAGTAGTGCCCGGACAGGGGCGGGGAAGCAGCCCCAGCATTTT
J: TRBJ1-5; size: -; V: TRBV19; D: -; CDR3: CASSIELNQPQHF; DNA: TGTGCCAGTAGTATCGAGCTCAATCAGCCCCAGCATTTT
J: TRBJ2-4; size: -; V: TRBV10-3; D: -; CDR3: CAISGDSTKNIQYF; DNA: TGTGCCATCTCGGGAGACTCCACTAAAAACATTCAGTACTTC
J: TRBJ2-7; size: -; V: TRBV5-1; D: -; CDR3: CASSPHPEPYEQYF; DNA: TGCGCCAGCAGCCCCCACCCGGAGCCCTACGAGCAGTACTTC
J: TRBJ2-1; size: -; V: TRBV24-1; D: TRBD2; CDR3: CATSDKTSPEQFF; DNA: TGTGCCACCAGTGACAAGACTAGCCCTGAGCAGTTCTTC
J: TRBJ1-5; size: -; V: TRBV28; D: -; CDR3: CASSSQLNQPQHF; DNA: TGTGCCAGCAGTTCACAGCTCAATCAGCCCCAGCATTTT
J: TRBJ2-7; size: -; V: TRBV30; D: -; CDR3: CAWSVSDTYEQYF; DNA: TGTGCCTGGAGTGTGTCAGACACCTACGAGCAGTACTTC
J: TRBJ2-7; size: -; V: TRBV10-3; D: -; CDR3: CAISEGGLPDF; DNA: TGTGCCATCAGTGAGGGTGGACTACCTGACTTC
J: TRBJ2-2; size: few; V: TRBV4-1; D: TRBD2; CDR3: CASSLSGAGVGELFF; DNA: TGCGCCAGCAGCCTTAGCGGGGCGGGGGTCGGGGAGCTGTTTTTT
J: TRBJ2-7; size: -; V: TRBV5-1; D: -; CDR3: CASSATGGAGEQYF; DNA: TGCGCCAGCAGCGCTACAGGGGGAGCGGGGGAGCAGTACTTC
J: TRBJ2-1; size: -; V: TRBV11-3; D: TRBD2; CDR3: CASTRAGGGDNEQFF; DNA: TGTGCCAGCACCCGGGCGGGAGGGGGCGACAATGAGCAGTTCTTC
J: TRBJ2-1; size: few; V: TRBV11-3; D: TRBD1; CDR3: CASSLGPTGGNEQFF; DNA: TGTGCCAGCAGCTTAGGTCCGACAGGGGGGAATGAGCAGTTCTTC
J: TRBJ1-6; size: -; V: TRBV27; D: -; CDR3: CASSPLDRSRNSPLHF; DNA: TGTGCCAGCAGTCCCTTAGACAGGAGCCGAAATTCACCCCTCCACTTT
J: TRBJ1-5; size: -; V: TRBV7-8; D: -; CDR3: CASSLQQGPQHF; DNA: TGTGCCAGCAGCCTTCAACAGGGGCCCCAGCATTTT
J: TRBJ2-5; size: -; V: TRBV7-6; D: -; CDR3: CASSLGSREALGTQYF; DNA: TGTGCCAGCAGCTTAGGTTCCAGGGAGGCCCTGGGGACCCAGTACTTC
J: TRBJ1-1; size: -; V: TRBV28; D: -; CDR3: CASRPHGGDTEAFF; DNA: TGTGCCAGCAGACCCCACGGCGGGGACACTGAAGCTTTCTTT
J: TRBJ2-5; size: once; V: TRBV19; D: TRBD1; CDR3: CASSPRTGGETQYF; DNA: TGTGCCAGTAGTCCAAGGACAGGGGGGGAGACCCAGTACTTC
J: TRBJ1-1; size: -; V: TRBV5-6; D: -; CDR3: CASSLAAAPENTEAFF; DNA: TGTGCCAGCAGCTTGGCCGCGGCTCCCGAGAACACTGAAGCTTTCTTT
J: TRBJ1-1; size: -; V: TRBV10-2; D: -; CDR3: CASSEEHGGTEAFF; DNA: TGCGCCAGCAGTGAGGAACACGGGGGCACTGAAGCTTTCTTT
J: TRBJ1-6; size: -; V: TRBV19; D: -; CDR3: CASSWGWRSPLHF; DNA: TGTGCCAGTAGTTGGGGCTGGCGTTCACCCCTCCACTTT
J: TRBJ2-7; size: few; V: TRBV15; D: -; CDR3: CATSREISKGNEQYF; DNA: TGTGCCACCAGCAGAGAAATCAGTAAGGGGAATGAGCAGTACTTC
J: TRBJ1-1; size: -; V: TRBV21-1; D: -; CDR3: CASSNETDPPTEAFF; DNA: TGTGCCAGCAGCAACGAGACAGATCCCCCGACTGAAGCTTTCTTT
J: TRBJ2-2; size: many; V: TRBV6-5; D: -; CDR3: CASSYSPGFAGELFF; DNA: TGTGCCAGCAGTTACTCCCCGGGATTCGCCGGGGAGCTGTTTTTT
J: TRBJ2-3; size: -; V: TRBV30; D: TRBD2; CDR3: CAWSRGGRSTDTQYF; DNA: TGTGCCTGGAGCCGGGGAGGGAGATCCACAGATACGCAGTATTTT
J: TRBJ2-7; size: -; V: TRBV5-1; D: -; CDR3: CASSSEAGGPYEQYF; DNA: TGCGCCAGCAGCTCCGAAGCAGGGGGGCCCTACGAGCAGTACTTC
J: TRBJ2-7; size: once; V: TRBV5-1; D: -; CDR3: CASSMTGEGSYEQYF; DNA: TGCGCCAGCAGCATGACAGGGGAGGGATCCTACGAGCAGTACTTC
J: TRBJ1-5; size: -; V: TRBV27; D: TRBD1; CDR3: CASRYRQGSQPQHF; DNA: TGTGCCAGCAGATATCGACAGGGTAGCCAGCCCCAGCATTTT
J: TRBJ1-2; size: -; V: TRBV5-4; D: -; CDR3: CASSLEGASYTF; DNA: TGTGCCAGCAGCTTGGAAGGGGCTAGCTACACCTTC